This T cell receptor (beta chain) was identified during a study of shared clonotypes between healthy human individuals. Study context: A few men and two women, aged 18 to 49, were donors. Researchers assigned three CD4 naive, three CD4 memory, two CD8 naive and one CD8 memory plate to each donor. The study, taken as a whole, reports: Donor clonotype sharing was expected to depend on sequencing depth.

This clone was recorded only once. Its antigen is currently unknown. Naive CD8 cells, CD45RO-negative and positively selected for CCR7, excluded terminally differentiated effector memory CD45RA+ cells. Some clones are missing from TCRdb's copy, which holds only in-frame ones; the method was immunoSEQ multiplex PCR. The sample holds roughly 1,800,000 clones, approximately 95% seen once. The CDR3 consists of 16 residues. After removal of 3 bases from V and 2 bases from J, the junction contained 8 bases not matched to a gene. Germline values: CDR1 MNHNS, CDR2 SASEGT. V usage is TRBV6-1 and J usage is TRBJ2-5, with 8 nucleotides matching TRBD1. Input material: naive CD8+ T cells sorted from blood. This sequence originates from a man between 18 and 29 years old in good health. DNA for the CDR3: TGTGCCAGCAGTGAGGAAGTTGGGACAGGACAAGAGACCCAGTACTTC. This translates into CASSEEVGTGQETQYF.